These T cell receptor beta chains were read from a single sample in a study of blood T cells in healthy people across ages. TCRdb reanalysed the 5' RACE reads using MiXCR and keeps one entry per CDR3 protein. The table records roughly 860,000 distinct CDR3 sequences, under 80% of them present only once. The sample taken for sequencing was blood. These TCRs come from a man between 25 and 39 years old in good health. CDR3s include the opening cysteine and the closing phenylalanine or tryptophan. The D gene is left open where the match is weak. Size is omitted from some rows. Given values are once, few, many or a class for expanded clones.

>TRBV4-3|TRBJ2-3|.|.
CASSLSPGHTDTQYF
TGCGCCAGCAGCCTCTCCCCCGGGCACACAGATACGCAGTATTTT
>TRBV12-3/TRBV12-4|TRBJ2-1|.|.
CASSSDNQEQFF
TGTGCCAGCAGTTCCGACAACCAAGAGCAGTTCTTC
>TRBV20-1|TRBJ1-1|.|.
CSAREFRGTEAFF
TGCAGTGCTAGAGAATTCAGGGGCACTGAAGCTTTCTTT
>TRBV20-1|TRBJ2-5|.|.
CSATAVAIGTQYF
TGCAGTGCTACCGCGGTGGCAATCGGGACCCAGTACTTC
>TRBV18|TRBJ2-5|.|TRBD1
CASSPPTGAAETQYF
TGTGCCAGCTCACCCCCGACAGGGGCGGCGGAGACCCAGTACTTC
>TRBV12-3/TRBV12-4|TRBJ2-5|.|TRBD2
CASSWGLAGGHQETQYF
TGTGCCAGCAGTTGGGGACTAGCGGGGGGACACCAAGAGACCCAGTACTTC
>TRBV13|TRBJ2-6|.|.
CASSLGHNGFSGVNVLTF
TGTGCCAGCAGCTTAGGCCATAATGGTTTCTCTGGGGTCAACGTCCTGACTTTC
>TRBV27|TRBJ2-5|.|TRBD2
CASRISGGLQETQYF
TGTGCCAGCAGGATTAGCGGGGGGCTTCAAGAGACCCAGTACTTC
>TRBV7-2|TRBJ2-5|few|.
CASSRSYF
TGTGCCAGCAGCCGTTCGTACTTC
>TRBV29-1|TRBJ2-7|.|.
CSVVVQAEQYF
TGCAGCGTTGTAGTCCAGGCCGAGCAGTACTTC
>TRBV10-3|TRBJ1-2|.|.
CAIKYSPNYGYTF
TGTGCCATCAAGTACAGTCCTAACTATGGCTACACCTTC